This TCR beta chain is from a study of cytomegalovirus exposure and HLA in healthy donors (dated 2017 in TCRdb). Regarding the complete study: An earlier analysis of roughly 500 of the donors reported about 260 Gb of sequence data and some 110 million unique TCR beta sequences obtained from about 179 million T cells. An early release that covered some 640 HLA-typed donors contained about 300 gigabases of sequencing data and around 80 million unique TCR sequences. Of the 300 to 500 genotyped donors, over 80% were placed in the genetic ancestry cluster associated with self-reported Caucasian donors. The study aimed to test whether signatures of past pathogen exposure could be identified by cataloging public T cell receptors. The study profiled the T cell repertoires of hundreds of subjects by immunosequencing and related them to cytomegalovirus serostatus. Along with the approximately 670-subject first cohort, a separate validation cohort of 120 different subjects was used. High-throughput TCR immunosequencing, statistical association of individual TCRs with disease status, and machine learning were combined to predict cytomegalovirus infection status. In a later analysis, previously published TCR beta repertoires from fewer than 750 donors were re-analyzed and high-resolution HLA genotyping was added so that TCR occurrence patterns could be studied. In the later analysis, no new phenotypic data were used to find candidate immune exposures; instead, reliance was placed on TCR beta sequences and their occurrence across donors. An earlier analysis of some 600 of the donors applied high-throughput TCR beta sequencing to assess whether each TCR beta V gene segment acted as functional or pseudogenic. Donor age, sex, ethnicity and CMV serostatus were compiled alongside the repertoire data. A later genetic analysis took genome-wide SNP genotypes for about 55% of the 666 donors and used that subset as a discovery cohort. All discovery cohort repertoires had been generated on a single sequencing platform. Class I and class II HLA loci were covered by the typing at four-digit resolution. Typing coverage differed by locus: A, B, C, DRB1 and DQB1 were typed in about 620-630 donors, DQA1 in 522, DPA1 in over 600, and DPB1 in approximately 450. A handful of DR-DQ haplotypes were handled as single units for association and clustering because linkage in the cohort was strong. Among 398 genotyped donors of the cohort, an average of approximately 250,000 unique TCR beta nucleotide sequences were sequenced per donor, 15% to 20% of them non-productive. What the authors observed across the whole study: In a later genetic analysis, a missense DCLRE1C variant was associated with V-gene and J-gene trimming of TCR beta chains, and the association was replicated in an independent cohort. A further reported finding was that TCR beta sequences accurately predicted the HLA-A and HLA-B alleles for most subjects in the first cohort. A later analysis associated 15,000 to 20,000 TCR beta sequences with specific HLA alleles at a false discovery rate of 0.05. A cluster of highly shared sequence variants was judged likely to represent a technical artifact of the sequencing pipeline. Broadly in line with IMGT annotations, most TCR beta V segments showed up in productive rearrangements about 87% or about 30% of the time in an earlier analysis of several hundred of the donors. In vitro tests confirmed that a few of the cytomegalovirus-associated TCR beta chains recognize cytomegalovirus antigens. The presence/absence analyses assumed that sequencing depth was roughly uniform across donors, and that assumption may not be true. While some public TCRs were present in many individuals, most TCR sequences turned up only very rarely across donors. Because some donors lacked HLA typing at each locus, the association tests relied only on the typed subset. Cytomegalovirus status was reported to be diagnosed by the classifier with high specificity and sensitivity in both the original and validation cohorts. The authors suggested that the approach could potentially be extended to other disease states and immunological phenotypes. In a later analysis, most CMV-associated TCR beta chains were found to appear HLA-restricted, with HLA associations seemingly driven largely by CMV exposure. A later analysis found that TCR association rates varied across HLA loci, with DRB1 alleles showing the most associated TCRs and HLA-C alleles the fewest. In a later genetic analysis, fewer N-insertions in productive TCRs were reported among donors in an Asian-associated ancestry cluster than the approximately 710-donor mean. The earlier analysis of approximately 540 of the donors excluded around 17 rarely observed V segments, including chromosome 9 orphons, because counts were too low. In a later analysis, HLA-associated TCR beta chains were found to be more clonally expanded and to have lower generation probabilities than equally common non-associated chains. Linkage disequilibrium might explain the correlated functional status among segregating V segments, but an unknown experimental factor could not be excluded. In a later analysis, several top co-occurrence clusters were reported to appear linked to parvovirus B19, influenza, CMV and Epstein-Barr virus. Strong co-occurrence of HLA alleles, especially DR and DQ, made assigning TCR associations to individual alleles difficult. A total of 150 or so TCR beta chains were listed by the study as associated with cytomegalovirus. The 87-base-pair reads could not distinguish some IMGT-functional V segments, including TRBV6-2 and TRBV6-3, so those segments were excluded. This cohort had only TCR beta chains sequenced, and the lack of alpha or paired-chain data limited which features could be detected. For the cohort, immune exposure information was limited to CMV serostatus.

The cohort was made up of 666 healthy bone marrow donors. All cohort members were sampled while nominally healthy, although unrecorded immune exposures were likely present. The donor was CMV seropositive and was included in the group of some 290 seropositive cohort members. A peripheral blood sample was provided by each donor, and peripheral blood mononuclear cells were used for TCR beta sequencing. Genomic DNA was extracted from the blood cell samples with the Qiagen DNeasy Blood Extraction Kit. The germline ends are 9 bases apart after V is trimmed by 3 bases and J by 0 bases. Spanning cysteine to phenylalanine, the CDR3 consists of 14 amino acids. Only CDR3 DNA is held: 42 bases, read in frame from base 1. CDR1 LNHNV and CDR2 YYDKDF were looked up in the germline V gene (reference sequence). This clone occurred a few times. The clone's antigen remains unknown. Per-base quality was not reported, and no clone a single base away is much larger than it.

The library was made by the immunoSEQ multiplex PCR assay. For the multiplex PCR, a mixture combining 60 forward primers for TCR Vbeta segments and 13 reverse primers for TCR Jbeta segments was used. A multiplex PCR assay on genomic DNA amplified the CDR3 region of rearranged TCR beta genes. Amplified TCR beta libraries were sequenced as 87-base-pair reads on the Illumina HiSeq System. The study's own analysis went as follows. In a later analysis, tens of millions of unique TCR beta chains were counted across the roughly 670 repertoires, and roughly 11 million of these chains were shared by at least two donors. Raw reads were error-corrected and collapsed into unique sequences by a nearest-neighbor algorithm in which closely related sequences were merged to remove PCR and sequencing errors. V, D and J gene segments were assigned by aligning CDR3 sequences to IMGT reference sequences. Each retained sequence needed at least a six-nucleotide match to both a V gene segment and a J gene segment. A rearrangement was called productive if the CDR3 had no stop codons and remained in frame with V and J, and every other rearrangement was called non-productive. Following IMGT convention, CDR3 was defined as the stretch from the second conserved V-encoded cysteine to the conserved J-encoded phenylalanine. Sequences without an unambiguous match to a single V gene segment were excluded from the earlier analysis of approximately 600 of the donors. An earlier analysis of over 450 of the donors classified V segments as functional when productive rearrangements were above 56.7% and as segregating when the standard deviation between donors was above 5%. To diagnose cytomegalovirus status from the catalog of TCR beta chain sequences, a statistical classification framework was built. V and J gene assignment, in a later analysis, came from comparing TCR nucleotide sequences with IMGT/GENE-DB human TR gene sequences. A later analysis assigned CDR3 sequences and most-parsimonious VDJ recombination scenarios with the TCRdist pipeline. In a later analysis, every TCR beta chain was defined by the combination of its CDR3 amino acid sequence and its V-gene family, and reads without a unique V-gene family were dropped. As a way to deal with suspected cross-contamination and a sequencing artifact, a later analysis dropped 450 to 700 nucleotide sequences that were highly shared and had low generation probability. In a later analysis, a clonal expansion index was calculated for each public chain from normalized within-repertoire ranks of inferred template counts. A later analysis computed generation probabilities with a VDJ recombination model fitted to out-of-frame rearrangements, and checked the results against IGoR. A later analysis scored TCR-TCR, TCR-HLA and TCR-CMV co-occurrence with hypergeometric tests, applying a repertoire-size bias correction to TCR pairs. In a later analysis, false discovery rates were estimated by permuting HLA or CMV assignments 20 times. In a later analysis, co-occurring TCRs were grouped with DBSCAN, and TCRdist sequence similarity was added when clustering was performed within HLA-allele-positive subsets. Co-occurrence clustering excluded repertoires with fewer than 30,000 or more than 120,000 public chains, plus five with anomalous nucleotide sharing. TCRdb holds this immuneACCESS table with in-frame rearrangements only. Some clones are missing; in checked studies, unresolved V genes explain under half, and the rest has no known cause. Clone size and the V and J calls come from that table; the DNA yielded D and trimming. The sample data list 150,000 to 250,000 clones, and roughly four fifths of these were observed just once. Approximately 6.5% of the sample is taken by the ten largest.

The specimen was PBMCs. The rearrangement joined TRBV15 to TRBJ2-7; tentative D gene TRBD2, with 5 bases matching. The origin of this receptor is a woman aged 50 to 60 in good health and CMV-seropositive. At the DNA level, the sequence is TGTGCCACCAGCAGGACTGGGAGCTCCTACGAGCAGTACTTC. This codes for CATSRTGSSYEQYF.